The rows below give T cell receptor beta chains drawn from one sample of a study of blood T cell repertoires in COVID-19. Sequencing was performed with immunoSEQ multiplex PCR; in TCRdb, only in-frame clones are kept and a portion is missing. The sample yields fewer than 350,000 clones, approximately 85% seen once. Source material: PBMCs or T cells enriched from blood (not recorded which). These receptors were obtained from a man aged 30 to 45 who had recovered from COVID-19. The CDR3 runs from the conserved cysteine through the conserved F or W. Each record gives: J gene, D gene, clone size, V gene, CDR3 protein, CDR3 DNA. D genes are given only for firm matches. Clone size is shown for a subset of rows, as once, few, many or a class of expanded clone.

j_gene: TRBJ1-3
d_gene: NA
abundance: NA
v_gene: TRBV29-1
CDR3aa: CSVVPNGNTIYF
CDR3nt: TGCAGCGTTGTCCCTAATGGAAACACCATATATTTT

j_gene: TRBJ1-3
d_gene: NA
abundance: NA
v_gene: TRBV23-1
CDR3aa: CASSQRPSGNTIYF
CDR3nt: TGCGCCAGCAGTCAGCGGCCCTCCGGAAACACCATATATTTT

j_gene: TRBJ1-5
d_gene: NA
abundance: NA
v_gene: TRBV5-1
CDR3aa: CASSLDGSSNQPQHF
CDR3nt: TGCGCCAGCAGCTTGGACGGGTCGAGCAATCAGCCCCAGCATTTT

j_gene: TRBJ1-3
d_gene: NA
abundance: NA
v_gene: TRBV19
CDR3aa: CASSIYRSSGNTIYF
CDR3nt: TGTGCCAGTAGTATCTATCGGAGCTCTGGAAACACCATATATTTT

j_gene: TRBJ2-2
d_gene: TRBD1
abundance: NA
v_gene: TRBV19
CDR3aa: CASRRTGETGELFF
CDR3nt: TGTGCCAGTAGAAGGACAGGGGAGACCGGGGAGCTGTTTTTT

j_gene: TRBJ1-4
d_gene: NA
abundance: NA
v_gene: TRBV5-8
CDR3aa: CASSPEKLFF
CDR3nt: TGTGCCAGCAGCCCAGAAAAACTGTTTTTT

j_gene: TRBJ2-3
d_gene: NA
abundance: NA
v_gene: TRBV12-5
CDR3aa: CASGPFLKTASTDTQYF
CDR3nt: TGTGCTAGTGGCCCATTTTTAAAGACAGCTAGCACAGATACGCAGTATTTT

j_gene: TRBJ2-1
d_gene: TRBD1
abundance: NA
v_gene: TRBV5-6
CDR3aa: CASSLRTGYYDEQFF
CDR3nt: TGTGCCAGCAGCTTGAGGACAGGGTATTACGATGAGCAGTTCTTC

j_gene: TRBJ2-2
d_gene: TRBD2
abundance: NA
v_gene: TRBV25-1
CDR3aa: CASRTGTSVGGELFF
CDR3nt: TGTGCCAGCAGGACCGGGACTAGCGTCGGCGGGGAGCTGTTTTTT

j_gene: TRBJ1-1
d_gene: NA
abundance: few
v_gene: TRBV14
CDR3aa: CASSTRQWGTEAFF
CDR3nt: TGTGCCAGCAGCACCCGACAGTGGGGCACTGAAGCTTTCTTT

j_gene: TRBJ2-1
d_gene: NA
abundance: NA
v_gene: TRBV7-8
CDR3aa: CASSLAGRSYNEQFF
CDR3nt: TGTGCCAGCAGCTTAGCGGGGCGGTCCTACAATGAGCAGTTCTTC

j_gene: TRBJ1-6
d_gene: NA
abundance: NA
v_gene: TRBV27
CDR3aa: CASSHRARSYNSPLHF
CDR3nt: TGTGCCAGCTCCCACAGGGCGAGGTCCTATAATTCACCCCTCCACTTT

j_gene: TRBJ2-3
d_gene: NA
abundance: NA
v_gene: TRBV6-5
CDR3aa: CASSLDWPSTDTQYF
CDR3nt: TGTGCCAGCAGCCTGGACTGGCCTAGCACAGATACGCAGTATTTT

j_gene: TRBJ2-2
d_gene: TRBD2
abundance: once
v_gene: TRBV27
CDR3aa: CASSSLAGSNTGELFF
CDR3nt: TGTGCCAGCAGTTCACTAGCGGGCTCGAACACCGGGGAGCTGTTTTTT

j_gene: TRBJ1-1
d_gene: TRBD1
abundance: NA
v_gene: TRBV19
CDR3aa: CASSPDRASGTEAFF
CDR3nt: TGTGCCAGTAGCCCGGACAGGGCTAGTGGCACTGAAGCTTTCTTT

j_gene: TRBJ2-3
d_gene: TRBD2
abundance: NA
v_gene: TRBV11-2
CDR3aa: CASSLDLAGADTQYF
CDR3nt: TGTGCCAGCAGCTTAGATCTAGCGGGGGCAGATACGCAGTATTTT

j_gene: TRBJ1-2
d_gene: TRBD1
abundance: NA
v_gene: TRBV6-5
CDR3aa: CASSYVQGGASGYTF
CDR3nt: TGTGCCAGCAGTTACGTTCAGGGGGGAGCTAGCGGCTACACCTTC

j_gene: TRBJ1-1
d_gene: TRBD1
abundance: NA
v_gene: TRBV10-3
CDR3aa: CAIRDLGQGGTEAFF
CDR3nt: TGTGCCATCAGGGATCTGGGGCAGGGGGGCACTGAAGCTTTCTTT

j_gene: TRBJ2-4
d_gene: TRBD1
abundance: NA
v_gene: TRBV23-1
CDR3aa: CASSRGTGKVIIQYF
CDR3nt: TGCGCCAGCAGTCGAGGGACAGGTAAGGTGATCATTCAGTACTTC

j_gene: TRBJ1-3
d_gene: NA
abundance: NA
v_gene: TRBV7-9
CDR3aa: CASSLVGWQRGGNTIYF
CDR3nt: TGTGCCAGCAGCTTAGTCGGATGGCAGCGGGGGGGAAACACCATATATTTT

j_gene: TRBJ2-7
d_gene: NA
abundance: NA
v_gene: TRBV10-3
CDR3aa: CAISESGSSSYEQYF
CDR3nt: TGTGCCATCAGTGAGTCTGGGTCTAGCTCCTACGAGCAGTACTTC

j_gene: TRBJ2-5
d_gene: TRBD1
abundance: NA
v_gene: TRBV5-1
CDR3aa: CASSMTGDETQYF
CDR3nt: TGCGCCAGCAGTATGACAGGGGACGAGACCCAGTACTTC

j_gene: TRBJ2-5
d_gene: TRBD2
abundance: NA
v_gene: TRBV3-1/TRBV3-2
CDR3aa: CASSQGASGGETQYF
CDR3nt: TGTGCCAGCAGCCAAGGCGCTAGCGGGGGAGAGACCCAGTACTTC

j_gene: TRBJ2-3
d_gene: TRBD2
abundance: NA
v_gene: TRBV27
CDR3aa: CASKTPYFSGGPDTQYF
CDR3nt: TGTGCCAGTAAAACGCCATACTTTAGCGGGGGCCCAGATACGCAGTATTTT

j_gene: TRBJ1-5
d_gene: NA
abundance: NA
v_gene: TRBV19
CDR3aa: CASSRTMGQPQHF
CDR3nt: TGTGCCAGTAGTAGGACAATGGGGCAGCCCCAGCATTTT

j_gene: TRBJ1-2
d_gene: TRBD1
abundance: few
v_gene: TRBV5-4
CDR3aa: CASSSGTANYGYTF
CDR3nt: TGTGCCAGCAGCTCGGGGACAGCGAACTATGGCTACACCTTC

j_gene: TRBJ1-6
d_gene: NA
abundance: NA
v_gene: TRBV7-6
CDR3aa: CASSPRSYDSPLHF
CDR3nt: TGTGCCAGCAGCCCCCGGTCCTACGATTCACCCCTCCACTTT

j_gene: TRBJ1-6
d_gene: TRBD1
abundance: NA
v_gene: TRBV30
CDR3aa: CAWSVAGGDGSPLHF
CDR3nt: TGTGCCTGGAGTGTAGCAGGGGGCGACGGATCACCCCTCCACTTT

j_gene: TRBJ2-3
d_gene: NA
abundance: NA
v_gene: TRBV6-5
CDR3aa: CASSTTGSPADTQYF
CDR3nt: TGTGCCAGCAGTACAACGGGGAGCCCAGCGGATACGCAGTATTTT

j_gene: TRBJ2-7
d_gene: TRBD1
abundance: NA
v_gene: TRBV18
CDR3aa: CASSPTTGLYEQYF
CDR3nt: TGTGCCAGCTCCCCTACGACAGGGCTCTACGAGCAGTACTTC

j_gene: TRBJ1-1
d_gene: NA
abundance: NA
v_gene: TRBV27
CDR3aa: CASSSVDSTEAFF
CDR3nt: TGTGCCAGCAGTTCAGTAGACAGCACTGAAGCTTTCTTT

j_gene: TRBJ1-1
d_gene: TRBD1
abundance: NA
v_gene: TRBV5-4
CDR3aa: CASSVGRQGAPGAEAFF
CDR3nt: TGTGCCAGCAGCGTAGGCCGACAGGGGGCGCCGGGCGCTGAAGCTTTCTTT

j_gene: TRBJ1-5
d_gene: TRBD1
abundance: NA
v_gene: TRBV2
CDR3aa: CASSGQGSVQPQHF
CDR3nt: TGTGCCAGTTCAGGACAGGGGAGTGTTCAGCCCCAGCATTTT

j_gene: TRBJ2-2
d_gene: TRBD1
abundance: NA
v_gene: TRBV19
CDR3aa: CASSSPPDRAQVWQNTGELFF
CDR3nt: TGTGCCAGTAGCTCACCACCAGACAGGGCCCAGGTCTGGCAAAACACCGGGGAGCTGTTTTTT

j_gene: TRBJ2-7
d_gene: TRBD2
abundance: NA
v_gene: TRBV6-5
CDR3aa: CASTGLAGSSEQYF
CDR3nt: TGTGCCAGCACCGGACTAGCGGGTAGTTCCGAGCAGTACTTC

j_gene: TRBJ1-6
d_gene: NA
abundance: NA
v_gene: TRBV5-6
CDR3aa: CASSYAGDSPLHF
CDR3nt: TGTGCCAGCAGCTATGCCGGGGATTCACCCCTCCACTTT

j_gene: TRBJ2-1
d_gene: NA
abundance: NA
v_gene: TRBV5-8
CDR3aa: CASSLVGGPANEQFF
CDR3nt: TGTGCCAGCAGCTTGGTAGGGGGACCAGCCAATGAGCAGTTCTTC

j_gene: TRBJ1-1
d_gene: NA
abundance: NA
v_gene: TRBV6-2/TRBV6-3
CDR3aa: CASIPPAGTNTNTEAFF
CDR3nt: TGTGCCAGCATCCCTCCCGCCGGGACAAATACAAACACTGAAGCTTTCTTT

j_gene: TRBJ2-1
d_gene: TRBD2
abundance: NA
v_gene: TRBV5-1
CDR3aa: CASSLGGGTANEQFF
CDR3nt: TGCGCCAGCAGCTTGGGCGGGGGGACTGCAAATGAGCAGTTCTTC

j_gene: TRBJ2-5
d_gene: NA
abundance: NA
v_gene: TRBV7-9
CDR3aa: CASSPTRETQYF
CDR3nt: TGTGCCAGCAGCCCAACGAGAGAGACCCAGTACTTC

j_gene: TRBJ1-2
d_gene: NA
abundance: NA
v_gene: TRBV14
CDR3aa: CASSHTGDYGYTF
CDR3nt: TGTGCCAGCAGCCACACAGGAGACTATGGCTACACCTTC

j_gene: TRBJ1-3
d_gene: NA
abundance: NA
v_gene: TRBV9
CDR3aa: CASSVVDQGFTGNTIYF
CDR3nt: TGTGCCAGCAGCGTAGTAGACCAGGGTTTTACGGGAAACACCATATATTTT

j_gene: TRBJ2-2
d_gene: NA
abundance: NA
v_gene: TRBV5-8
CDR3aa: CASSLWQGRNTGELFF
CDR3nt: TGTGCCAGCAGCTTGTGGCAGGGGAGGAACACCGGGGAGCTGTTTTTT

j_gene: TRBJ2-7
d_gene: NA
abundance: NA
v_gene: TRBV6-1
CDR3aa: CASSEARTGYIPYEQYF
CDR3nt: TGTGCCAGCAGTGAAGCGCGAACCGGGTACATCCCCTACGAGCAGTACTTC

j_gene: TRBJ2-7
d_gene: TRBD2
abundance: NA
v_gene: TRBV4-1
CDR3aa: CASSTSGGYEQYF
CDR3nt: TGCGCCAGCTCCACTAGCGGGGGCTACGAGCAGTACTTC

j_gene: TRBJ1-1
d_gene: NA
abundance: NA
v_gene: TRBV5-4
CDR3aa: CASSLGQRTEAFF
CDR3nt: TGTGCCAGCAGCTTAGGACAGCGCACTGAAGCTTTCTTT

j_gene: TRBJ2-2
d_gene: NA
abundance: NA
v_gene: TRBV21-1
CDR3aa: CASRSPLKPGLAGGKNTGELFF
CDR3nt: TGTGCCAGCAGGTCCCCCTTAAAACCGGGACTAGCGGGGGGGAAGAACACCGGGGAGCTGTTTTTT

j_gene: TRBJ2-1
d_gene: NA
abundance: NA
v_gene: TRBV5-8
CDR3aa: CASSLSQRVGNEQFF
CDR3nt: TGTGCCAGCAGCTTAAGTCAGCGGGTTGGAAATGAGCAGTTCTTC

j_gene: TRBJ2-3
d_gene: NA
abundance: NA
v_gene: TRBV27
CDR3aa: CASSPGLMRGDTQYF
CDR3nt: TGTGCCAGCAGCCCAGGGCTTATGCGGGGAGATACGCAGTATTTT

j_gene: TRBJ2-3
d_gene: TRBD2
abundance: NA
v_gene: TRBV30
CDR3aa: CAWSAGLAGGRTDTQYF
CDR3nt: TGTGCCTGGAGTGCGGGACTAGCGGGGGGTCGCACAGATACGCAGTATTTT

j_gene: TRBJ1-1
d_gene: NA
abundance: NA
v_gene: TRBV21-1
CDR3aa: CASSKEGRLNTEAFF
CDR3nt: TGTGCCAGCAGCAAAGAAGGCAGGTTGAACACTGAAGCTTTCTTT

j_gene: TRBJ2-6
d_gene: NA
abundance: NA
v_gene: TRBV15
CDR3aa: CATSSRGSGANVLTF
CDR3nt: TGTGCCACCAGCAGTCGGGGGTCTGGGGCCAACGTCCTGACTTTC

j_gene: TRBJ2-5
d_gene: TRBD1
abundance: NA
v_gene: TRBV9
CDR3aa: CASSLKDRALETQYF
CDR3nt: TGTGCCAGCAGCTTAAAGGACAGGGCGCTGGAGACCCAGTACTTC

j_gene: TRBJ2-3
d_gene: NA
abundance: NA
v_gene: TRBV10-3
CDR3aa: CAISESVAGFRSKRDTQYF
CDR3nt: TGTGCCATCAGTGAGTCGGTCGCGGGATTCAGGTCAAAGAGAGATACGCAGTATTTT

j_gene: TRBJ1-2
d_gene: NA
abundance: NA
v_gene: TRBV19
CDR3aa: CASSVSGTGGSYGYTF
CDR3nt: TGTGCCAGTAGTGTCTCCGGGACGGGAGGGTCCTATGGCTACACCTTC

j_gene: TRBJ1-2
d_gene: NA
abundance: NA
v_gene: TRBV3-1/TRBV3-2
CDR3aa: CASSQGQRVYGYTF
CDR3nt: TGTGCCAGCAGCCAAGGACAGCGTGTCTATGGCTACACCTTC

j_gene: TRBJ1-3
d_gene: TRBD1
abundance: NA
v_gene: TRBV19
CDR3aa: CASSSNRTGRSGNTIYF
CDR3nt: TGTGCCAGTAGTAGCAATCGGACAGGGCGCTCTGGAAACACCATATATTTT

j_gene: TRBJ1-2
d_gene: TRBD1
abundance: NA
v_gene: TRBV7-2
CDR3aa: CASSLGTGMNYGYTF
CDR3nt: TGTGCCAGCAGCTTAGGGACAGGGATGAACTATGGCTACACCTTC

j_gene: TRBJ2-7
d_gene: TRBD1
abundance: NA
v_gene: TRBV6-5
CDR3aa: CASGDRGYEQYF
CDR3nt: TGTGCCAGCGGCGACAGGGGATACGAGCAGTACTTC

j_gene: TRBJ1-5
d_gene: NA
abundance: NA
v_gene: TRBV10-1
CDR3aa: CASSESRGRQAMSQPQHF
CDR3nt: TGCGCCAGCAGTGAGTCGCGAGGCCGACAGGCGATGAGTCAGCCCCAGCATTTT